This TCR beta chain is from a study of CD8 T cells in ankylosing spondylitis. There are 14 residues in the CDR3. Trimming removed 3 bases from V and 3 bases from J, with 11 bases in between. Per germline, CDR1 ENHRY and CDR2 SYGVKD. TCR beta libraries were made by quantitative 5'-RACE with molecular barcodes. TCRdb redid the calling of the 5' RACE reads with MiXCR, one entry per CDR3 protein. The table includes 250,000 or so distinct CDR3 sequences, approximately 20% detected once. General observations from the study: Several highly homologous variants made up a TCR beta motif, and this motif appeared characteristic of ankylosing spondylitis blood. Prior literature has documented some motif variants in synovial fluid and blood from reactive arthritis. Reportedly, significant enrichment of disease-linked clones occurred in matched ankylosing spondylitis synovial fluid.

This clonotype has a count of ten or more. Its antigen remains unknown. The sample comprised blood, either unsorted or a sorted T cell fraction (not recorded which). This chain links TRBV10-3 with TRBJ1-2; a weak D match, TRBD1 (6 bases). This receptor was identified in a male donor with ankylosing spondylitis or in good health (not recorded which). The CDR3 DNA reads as TGTGCCATCAGTGACCCCCCAGGGGACTATGGCTACACCTTC. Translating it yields CAISDPPGDYGYTF.